One T cell receptor (beta chain) is described in this entry. The sample comes from a study of cytomegalovirus exposure and HLA in healthy donors. PCR employed 60 Vbeta and 13 Jbeta primers. Method: immunoSEQ multiplex PCR; TCRdb's copy keeps in-frame clones and lacks some. The data show over 100,000 clones, around four fifths seen once. The TCR sequence derives from a woman in her thirties or forties in good health and CMV-seronegative. The sample was PBMCs.

The CDR3 region has the DNA TGTGCCAGCACAGCCGGGACTACCTACAATGAGCAGTTCTTC. It codes for CASTAGTTYNEQFF. The V and J genes are TRBV19 and TRBJ2-1; 7 positions match TRBD2. The germline gives CDR1 LNHDA, CDR2 SQIVND (reference sequence). V lost 9 bases to trimming and J lost 2 bases; unmatched junction nucleotides: 7. This CDR3 region has 14 residues.